The clone carrying this T cell receptor (beta chain) was observed a handful of times. The antigen is not known. This sample stems from a study of identical twins. Study-level findings and limits: While abundant cord blood beta clonotypes carried fewer insertions, memory repertoires showed no such pattern.

MiXCR, run by TCRdb on the 5' RACE reads, gives a single entry per CDR3 protein. The sample has 470,000 or so distinct CDR3 sequences; roughly a quarter are singletons. Only healthy Caucasians were enrolled as donors. The data also belong to a second study, concerning T cells expressing NK-cell markers. That source reports: In roughly six donors, dominant NKG2C+ clonotypes were roughly 1.0-8% of CD8+ T cells.

The material sequenced was CD4+ T cells sorted from blood. The origin of this receptor is a woman between 18 and 29 years old in good health.

The CDR3 spells CASSNPGTGYFGQFF. The DNA of the CDR3 is TGTGCCAGCAGTAACCCCGGGACAGGGTATTTTGGTCAGTTCTTC. The rearrangement links TRBV27 to TRBJ2-1; 9 bases agree with TRBD1. Germline V gene lookup returns CDR1 MNHEY and CDR2 SMNVEV (reference sequence). The length of the CDR3 is 15 residues. The trim removed 5 bases at V and 13 bases at J, leaving 15 bases unmatched.